This TCR beta chain was captured in a study of shared clonotypes between healthy human individuals. Positive CCR7 selection of CD45RO-negative cells yielded the naive CD8 cells, and terminally differentiated effector memory CD45RA+ cells were excluded. General study points: Non-shared clonotypes were found to have lower generation probabilities than the clonotypes that were shared by all four of the sorted-subset donors. Collection of samples was limited to blood; tissue repertoires likely differ. Clonotypes that were shared across four donors made up 4.5% to 5% of naive CD4 clonotypes.

Measured with immunoSEQ multiplex PCR; TCRdb has only the in-frame clones, and not every one. The sample shows roughly 770,000 clones, approximately 97% of them seen only once. As for this clone: Antigen unknown.

With V trimmed by 5 bases and J by 0 bases, 7 bases remained unmatched. This CDR3 contains 15 residues. In germline, CDR1 is SGHTA, CDR2 FQGNSA. The source of this sequence is a man aged 25-45 years in good health. Source material: naive CD8+ T cells sorted from blood. This chain joins TRBV7-2 and TRBJ2-7; 7 positions agree with TRBD1. The CDR3 nucleotides are TGTGCCAGCAGCGTCCGGGACAGTCTCTCCTACGAGCAGTACTTC. This translates into CASSVRDSLSYEQYF.